This T cell receptor (beta chain) is from a study of lymphopenia after photon versus proton radiotherapy. Broader study findings: Larger post-nadir TCR diversity loss correlated inversely with survival in deceased patients. After the lymphocyte nadir, photon-treated repertoires showed oligoclonal expansion, especially of CD8+ Temra cells. Authors raise, but do not show, better survival with proton therapy. Relative stability marked proton patients; photon patients lost diversity and naive cells.

Concerning this clone itself: Its specificity is unknown.

Method: immunoSEQ multiplex PCR; TCRdb's copy keeps in-frame clones and lacks some. The sample shows 25,000 to 30,000 clones, approximately 85% of them seen only once. The CDR3 is 17 amino acids. The junction had 8 bases not matched to a gene; V was cut back by 0 bases and J by 3 bases. CDR1 is MGHRA and CDR2 is YSYEKL in the germline V gene. This rearrangement joins TRBV4-1 to TRBJ1-2; 9 nucleotides align to TRBD1. The receptor comes from a man between 50 and 59 years old with gastric cancer. The sequenced sample was peripheral blood, obtained from a patient treated with photon-based radiotherapy. In DNA form, the CDR3 reads TGCGCCAGCAGCCAAGATGGACAGGGGATTTGGGACTATGGCTACACCTTC. It codes for CASSQDGQGIWDYGYTF.